The source of this T cell receptor (beta chain) is a study of cytomegalovirus exposure and HLA in healthy donors. Study context: Per a later analysis, the roughly 700 first-cohort and 120 or so validation repertoires shared one platform. Study-wide results and limits: In vitro assays verified that three CMV-associated chains recognized CMV antigens specifically. The study put under 200 TCR beta chains on its list as cytomegalovirus-associated. The finding came from a later analysis; first-cohort TCR clusters tended to co-occur in the 130 or so validation repertoires.

Worth noting for this clone: Its antigen is unidentified.

Only in-frame clones appear in the TCRdb table, and some are missing; sequencing was by immunoSEQ multiplex PCR. The sample carries some 220,000 clones, 75% to 95% recorded once. The V and J ends lost 7 bases and 2 bases, in that order; junction bases with no gene match: 6. The germline gives CDR1 ENHRY, CDR2 SYGVKD. The CDR3 totals 14 residues. This TCR derives from a woman aged 18-35 years in good health and CMV-seronegative. The genes are TRBV10-3 and TRBJ1-1; 8 positions match TRBD1. The sequenced material came from PBMCs. The CDR3 spells CAIIGTGQNTEAFF. The CDR3, as DNA: TGTGCCATCATTGGGACAGGCCAAAACACTGAAGCTTTCTTT.